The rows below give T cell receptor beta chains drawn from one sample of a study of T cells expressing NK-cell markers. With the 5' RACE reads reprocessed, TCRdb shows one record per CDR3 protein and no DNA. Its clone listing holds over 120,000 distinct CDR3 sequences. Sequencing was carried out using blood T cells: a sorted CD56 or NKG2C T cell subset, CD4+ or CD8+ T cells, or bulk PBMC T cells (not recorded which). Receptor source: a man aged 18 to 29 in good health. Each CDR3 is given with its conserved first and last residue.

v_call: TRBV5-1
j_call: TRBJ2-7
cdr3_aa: CASSLGTSLTNEQYF

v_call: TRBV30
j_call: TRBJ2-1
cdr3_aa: CAWSLYNEQFF

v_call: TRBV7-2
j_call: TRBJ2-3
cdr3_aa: CASSLKPSGSSDTQYF

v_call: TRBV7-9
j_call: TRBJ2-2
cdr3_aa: CASLALTGWEDTGELFF

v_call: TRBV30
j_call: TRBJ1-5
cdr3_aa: CAWTGGLGNQPQHF

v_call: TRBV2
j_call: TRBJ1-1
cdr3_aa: CASSVLQGSILIFEAFF

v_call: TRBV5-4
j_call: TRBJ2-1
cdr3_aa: CASSFLGGRADNEQFF

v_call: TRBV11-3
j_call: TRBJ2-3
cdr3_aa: CASNTAGTSGITDTQYF

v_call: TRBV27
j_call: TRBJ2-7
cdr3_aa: CASSLSSGATYEQYF

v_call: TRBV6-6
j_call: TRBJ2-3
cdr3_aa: CASSSGENTQYF

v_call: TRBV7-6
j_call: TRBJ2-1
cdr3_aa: CASSPGGAEQFF

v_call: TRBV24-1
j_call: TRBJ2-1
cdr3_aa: CATSGTDRADNEQFF

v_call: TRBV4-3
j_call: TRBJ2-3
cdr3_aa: CASSQDSLDTQYF

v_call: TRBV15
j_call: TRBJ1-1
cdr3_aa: CATSRDHGRVTDTEAFF

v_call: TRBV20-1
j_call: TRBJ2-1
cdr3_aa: CSARDLGIDNEQFF

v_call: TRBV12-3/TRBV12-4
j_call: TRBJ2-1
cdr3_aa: CASSLGRVYNEQFF

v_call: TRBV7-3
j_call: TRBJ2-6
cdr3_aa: CASSPKGTLSGANVLTF

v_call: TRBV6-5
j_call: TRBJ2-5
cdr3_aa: CASSYSAADQETQYF

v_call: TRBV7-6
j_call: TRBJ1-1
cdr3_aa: CASSLARSELNTEAFF

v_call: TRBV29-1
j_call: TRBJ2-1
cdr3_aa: CSVVSSWGDEQFF

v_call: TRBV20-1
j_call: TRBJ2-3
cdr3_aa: CSARGVIGEGTDTQYF

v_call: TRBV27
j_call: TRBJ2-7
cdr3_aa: CASSLLRVWVYEQYF

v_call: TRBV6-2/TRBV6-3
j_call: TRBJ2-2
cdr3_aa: CASSYLGLAGNTGELFF

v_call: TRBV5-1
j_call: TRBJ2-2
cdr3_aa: CASSLAEAGGVTGELFF

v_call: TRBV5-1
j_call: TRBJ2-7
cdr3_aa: CASSFRGDKASYEQYF

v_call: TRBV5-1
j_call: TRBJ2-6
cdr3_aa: CASSFTVEAFGANVLTF

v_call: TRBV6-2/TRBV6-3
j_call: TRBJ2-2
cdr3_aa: CASSYSSASGVLLADTGELFF

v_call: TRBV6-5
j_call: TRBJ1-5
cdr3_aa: CASSYSKGGSNQPQHF

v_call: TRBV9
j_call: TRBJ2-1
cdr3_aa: CASSPSGGLVSPNEQFF

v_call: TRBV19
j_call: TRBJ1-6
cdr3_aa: CASSVGSSYNSPLHF

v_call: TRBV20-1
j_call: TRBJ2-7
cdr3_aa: CSARPDVADSSYEQYF

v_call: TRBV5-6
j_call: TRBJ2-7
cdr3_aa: CASSSGTPGEQYF

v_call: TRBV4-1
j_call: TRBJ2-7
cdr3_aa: CASSQPTGPSYEQYF

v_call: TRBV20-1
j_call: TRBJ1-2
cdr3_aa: CSARELIGYTF

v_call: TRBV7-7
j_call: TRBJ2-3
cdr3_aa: CASSQDSLADTQYF

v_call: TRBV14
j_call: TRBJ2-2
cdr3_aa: CASSQRHGELFF

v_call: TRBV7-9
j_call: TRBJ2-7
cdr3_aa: CASSLIDEQYF

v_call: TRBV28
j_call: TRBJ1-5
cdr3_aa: CASIALERRASNQPQHF

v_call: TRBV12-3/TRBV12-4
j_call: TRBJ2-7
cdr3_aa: CASNRGSYEQYF

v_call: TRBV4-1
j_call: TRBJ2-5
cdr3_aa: CASSQIWGLEETQYF